The sequence of this T cell receptor (beta chain) was determined in a study of T-cell reconstitution after alpha-beta-depleted transplantation in children. Study results and limitations: Where alpha-beta T cells came from about two months after transplant was reportedly several hundred expanded graft clones. Some patients' high day-60 TCRbeta diversity was attributed to recipient cells surviving conditioning. One year after transplant, T-cell counts and diversity came mostly from newly produced T cells.

Unique molecular identifiers were used in preparing the TCRbeta library. One entry per CDR3 protein, called by TCRdb with MiXCR from the PCR reads. The table lists approximately 490,000 distinct CDR3 sequences, roughly 10% of them singletons. This clonotype was found a few times. Its target is not known. This CDR3 contains 15 residues. V gave up 3 bases and J gave up 0 bases, with 12 bases separating them. Germline CDR1 and CDR2: DFQATT and SNEGSKA (reference sequence). The clonotype originates from a child aged 2 to 10 with inherited bone marrow failure, due to receive a stem cell transplant. V usage is TRBV20-1 and J usage is TRBJ2-1, with D uncertain. The material sequenced was PBMCs, taken before TCRalphabeta/CD19-depleted stem cell transplant. The CDR3, as DNA: TGCAGTGCTAGTAAGGGTCCGAGCTCCTACAATGAGCAGTTCTTC. It encodes CSASKGPSSYNEQFF.